This TCR beta chain was documented in a study of cytomegalovirus exposure and HLA in healthy donors. As to this clone: What it binds is unknown.

Findings of the study overall: The investigators catalogued 150 or so TCR beta chains as cytomegalovirus-associated. Several of the most significant clusters appeared linked to common viral pathogens, based on a later analysis.

Vbeta (60) and Jbeta (13) primers were used in the PCR. Sequencing used immunoSEQ multiplex PCR; TCRdb keeps in-frame clones, though not all of them. The repertoire includes 90,000 to 150,000 clones, 63% of them detected once, and roughly 10% sits in the top ten. This CDR3 comprises 15 residues. Germline V gives CDR1 SGHRS, CDR2 YFSETQ. V lost 0 bases and J lost 2; bases outside the gene matches: 1. Material: PBMCs. This chain connects TRBV5-1 to TRBJ2-1, with TRBD2 matching 8 bases. The TCR originated in a man aged 35 to 55 in good health and CMV-seropositive. As DNA, the CDR3 is TGCGCCAGCAGCTTGGGGACTAGCCCCTACAATGAGCAGTTCTTC. Translated, it gives CASSLGTSPYNEQFF.